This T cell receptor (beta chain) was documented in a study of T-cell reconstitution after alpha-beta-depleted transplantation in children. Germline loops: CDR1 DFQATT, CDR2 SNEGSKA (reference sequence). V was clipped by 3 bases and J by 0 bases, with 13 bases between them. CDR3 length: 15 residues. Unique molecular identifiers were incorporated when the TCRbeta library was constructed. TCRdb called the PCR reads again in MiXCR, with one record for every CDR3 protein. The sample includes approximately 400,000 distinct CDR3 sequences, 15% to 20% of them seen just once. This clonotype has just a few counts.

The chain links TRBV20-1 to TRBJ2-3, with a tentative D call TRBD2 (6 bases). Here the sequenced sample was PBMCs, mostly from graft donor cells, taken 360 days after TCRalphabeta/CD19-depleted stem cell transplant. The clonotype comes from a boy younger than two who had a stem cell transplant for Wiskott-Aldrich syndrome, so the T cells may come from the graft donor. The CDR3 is CSARSIAVSTDTQYF. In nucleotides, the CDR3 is TGCAGTGCTAGGTCCATAGCGGTTAGCACAGATACGCAGTATTTT.